This TCR beta chain appears in the sequencing data of a study of T cells after yellow fever vaccination. The 5'RACE template-switching step produced TCR cDNA and added a universal primer site and UMIs. Each CDR3 protein is one row after TCRdb ran MiXCR on the 5' RACE reads. The profile shows around 550,000 distinct CDR3 sequences, roughly 19% of them singletons. Remarks on this clonotype: The antigen is undetermined.

Study conclusions and caveats: Reappearing after the booster were most of the clones from primary vaccination (roughly 95% CD4, 88% CD8). Researchers noted that a small share of clonotypes showed up in both CD4 and CD8 compartments. A faster peak, day 5 versus 15, was reached by the weaker secondary response.

The receptor was isolated from a man aged 30 to 39 who received the YFV17D yellow fever vaccine. The source material was PBMCs, sampled 15 days after the yellow fever booster vaccination.

This CDR3 reads CASSPALAETQYF. The CDR3, as DNA: TGTGCCAGTAGTCCCGCGCTAGCTGAGACCCAGTACTTC. This sequence joins TRBV19 and TRBJ2-5; D possibly corresponds to TRBD2 (5 bases). The CDR3 covers 13 residues. The V and J ends lost 5 bases and 5 bases respectively, with 12 bases between them. CDR1 and CDR2 (germline): LNHDA, SQIVND (reference sequence).